This T cell receptor beta chain is drawn from a study of T cells in localized non-small cell lung cancer. Study results and caveats: Adjacent lung exhibited a median of about 50 among the 100 most abundant tumor clones. Uninvolved adjacent lung showed the highest T cell clonality, exceeding tumor.

Profiled with immunoSEQ multiplex PCR; TCRdb holds only in-frame clones, not every one. Among tens of thousands of clones listed, more than 75% were seen once. This clone was seen once. Its cognate antigen is unknown. V was clipped by 3 bases and J by 1 base, with 12 bases between them. The CDR3 is 15 residues long. Germline loops: CDR1 LNHDA, CDR2 SQIVND (reference sequence). This sequence originates from a woman between 40 and 69 years old with stage I squamous cell lung carcinoma. This chain links TRBV19 with TRBJ1-1; D might be TRBD1 (6 bases). Sequencing used peripheral blood, obtained before any cancer treatment. CDR3 in amino acids: CASSIGDTPNTEAFF. As DNA, the CDR3 is TGTGCCAGTAGTATCGGGGACACACCGAACACTGAAGCTTTCTTT.